This T cell receptor beta chain was captured by sequencing in a study of T cells after yellow fever vaccination. About the research overall: Preparation of fractions with low cell numbers was performed using SMART-Seq v4 Ultra Low Input.

The CDR3 covers 14 residues. CDR1 is SGHTA and CDR2 is FQGNSA in the germline V gene. The trim removed 5 bases at V and 4 bases at J, leaving 7 bases unmatched. Synthesis of TCR cDNA relied on 5'RACE template switching, which attached a universal primer site and UMIs. TCRdb recomputed calls from the 5' RACE reads with MiXCR, one row per CDR3 protein. Here the sample spans around 260,000 distinct CDR3 sequences, roughly 5% being singletons. This clonotype came up many times. Its antigen remains unidentified. Study-level findings and limits: CD4 and CD8 compartments shared a small share of clonotypes. Most primary-vaccination clones recurred post-booster (more than 95% CD4, around 90% CD8).

V and J are TRBV7-2 and TRBJ2-7; 8 bases map to TRBD1. This clonotype originated in a young man who received the YFV17D yellow fever vaccine. The specimen comprised CD4+ T cells sorted from PBMCs, sampled on the day of the yellow fever booster vaccination. This CDR3 reads CASSPDRAQYEQYF. The CDR3 nucleotides are TGTGCCAGCAGCCCGGACAGGGCCCAATACGAGCAGTACTTC.